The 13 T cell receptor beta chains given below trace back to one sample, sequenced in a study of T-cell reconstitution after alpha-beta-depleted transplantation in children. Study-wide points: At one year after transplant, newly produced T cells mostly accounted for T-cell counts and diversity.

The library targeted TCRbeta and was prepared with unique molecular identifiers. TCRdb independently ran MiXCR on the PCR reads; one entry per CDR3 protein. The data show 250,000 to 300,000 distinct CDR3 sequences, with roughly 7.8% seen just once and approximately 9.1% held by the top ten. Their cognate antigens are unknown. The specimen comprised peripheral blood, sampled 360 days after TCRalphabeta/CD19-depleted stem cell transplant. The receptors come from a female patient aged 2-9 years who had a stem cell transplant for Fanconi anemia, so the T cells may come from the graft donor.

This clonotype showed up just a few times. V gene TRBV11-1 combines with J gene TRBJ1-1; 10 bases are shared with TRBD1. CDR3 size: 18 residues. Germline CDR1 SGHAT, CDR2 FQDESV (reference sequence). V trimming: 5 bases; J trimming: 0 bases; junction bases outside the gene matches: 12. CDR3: CASSATSRDRGMNTEAFF. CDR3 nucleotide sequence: TGTGCCAGCAGCGCAACTAGTCGGGACAGGGGAATGAACACTGAAGCTTTCTTT.

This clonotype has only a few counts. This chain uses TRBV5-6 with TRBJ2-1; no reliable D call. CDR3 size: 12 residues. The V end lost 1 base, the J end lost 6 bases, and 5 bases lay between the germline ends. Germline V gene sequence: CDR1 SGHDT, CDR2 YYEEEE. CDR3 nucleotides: TGTGCCAGCAGCTTGTCCACCAATGAGCAGTTCTTC. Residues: CASSLSTNEQFF.

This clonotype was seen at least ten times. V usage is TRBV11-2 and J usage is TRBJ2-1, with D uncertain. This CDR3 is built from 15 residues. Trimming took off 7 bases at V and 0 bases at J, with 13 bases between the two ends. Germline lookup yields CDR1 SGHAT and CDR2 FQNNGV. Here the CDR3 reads CASTPGVGSYNEQFF. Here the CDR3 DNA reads TGTGCCAGCACCCCTGGGGTTGGCTCCTACAATGAGCAGTTCTTC.

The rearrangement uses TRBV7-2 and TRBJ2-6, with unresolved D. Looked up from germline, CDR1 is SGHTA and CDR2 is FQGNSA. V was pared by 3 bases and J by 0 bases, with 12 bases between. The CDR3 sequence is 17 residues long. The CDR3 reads CASSFPRHLSGANVLTF. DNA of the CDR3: TGTGCCAGCAGCTTCCCGAGACATCTCTCTGGGGCCAACGTCCTGACTTTC.

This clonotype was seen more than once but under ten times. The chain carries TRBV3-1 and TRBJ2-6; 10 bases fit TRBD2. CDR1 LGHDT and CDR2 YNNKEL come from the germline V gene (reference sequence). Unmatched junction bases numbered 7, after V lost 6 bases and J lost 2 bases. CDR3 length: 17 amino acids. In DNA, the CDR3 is TGTGCCAGCAGTCTTAGCGGGAGGACCACTGGGGCCAACGTCCTGACTTTC. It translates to CASSLSGRTTGANVLTF.

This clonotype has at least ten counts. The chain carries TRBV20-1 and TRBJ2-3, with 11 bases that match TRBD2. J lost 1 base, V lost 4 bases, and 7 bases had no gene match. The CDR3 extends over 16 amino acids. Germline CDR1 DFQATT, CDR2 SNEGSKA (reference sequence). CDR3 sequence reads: CSATGLLAGGTDTQYF. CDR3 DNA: TGCAGTGCTACCGGTCTACTAGCGGGGGGCACAGATACGCAGTATTTT.

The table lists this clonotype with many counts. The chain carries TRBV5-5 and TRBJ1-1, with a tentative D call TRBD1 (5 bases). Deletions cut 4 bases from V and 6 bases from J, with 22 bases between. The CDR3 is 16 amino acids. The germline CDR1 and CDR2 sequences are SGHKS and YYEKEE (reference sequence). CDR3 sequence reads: CASSMTQDGPGPEAFF. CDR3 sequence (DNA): TGTGCCAGCAGCATGACTCAGGACGGGCCGGGGCCTGAAGCTTTCTTT.

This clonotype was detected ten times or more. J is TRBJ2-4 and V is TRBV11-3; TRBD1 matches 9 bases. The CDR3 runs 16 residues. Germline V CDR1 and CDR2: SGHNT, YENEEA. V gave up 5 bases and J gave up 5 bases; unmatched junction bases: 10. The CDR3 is CASSRGTGMGENIQYF. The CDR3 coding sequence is TGTGCCAGCAGCCGGGGGACAGGGATGGGAGAAAACATTCAGTACTTC.

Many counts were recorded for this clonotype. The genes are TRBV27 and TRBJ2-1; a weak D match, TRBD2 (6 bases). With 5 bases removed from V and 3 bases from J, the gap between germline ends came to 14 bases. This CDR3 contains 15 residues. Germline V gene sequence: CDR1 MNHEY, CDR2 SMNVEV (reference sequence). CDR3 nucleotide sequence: TGTGCCAGCAGTAACCGGGACTCCGTCTACAATGAGCAGTTCTTC. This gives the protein CASSNRDSVYNEQFF.

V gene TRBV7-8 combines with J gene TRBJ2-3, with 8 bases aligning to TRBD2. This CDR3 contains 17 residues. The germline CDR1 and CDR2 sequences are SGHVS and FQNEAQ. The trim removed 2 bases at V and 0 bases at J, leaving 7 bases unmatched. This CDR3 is CASSLQAGAASTDTQYF. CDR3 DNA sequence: TGTGCCAGCAGCTTACAAGCGGGGGCCGCTAGCACAGATACGCAGTATTTT.

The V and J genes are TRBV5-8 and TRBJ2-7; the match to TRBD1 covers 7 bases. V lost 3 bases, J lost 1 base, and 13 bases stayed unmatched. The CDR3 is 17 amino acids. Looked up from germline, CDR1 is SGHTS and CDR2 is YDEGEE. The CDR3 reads CASSSVGTAGPSYEQYF. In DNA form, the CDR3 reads TGTGCCAGCAGCTCGGTAGGGACAGCAGGCCCTTCCTACGAGCAGTACTTC.

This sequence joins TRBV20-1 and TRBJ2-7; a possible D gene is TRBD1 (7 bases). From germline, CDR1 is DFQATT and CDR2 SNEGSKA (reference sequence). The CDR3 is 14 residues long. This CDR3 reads CSAPQGGPSYEQYF. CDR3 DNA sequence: TGCAGCGCACCCCAGGGGGGCCCCTCCTACGAGCAGTACTTC.

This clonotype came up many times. CDR3 protein: CASSPTGGQGNSPLHF. The CDR3 bases are TGCGCCAGCAGCCCGACGGGCGGACAGGGGAATTCACCCCTCCACTTT. The chain recombines TRBV5-1 with TRBJ1-6; 9 positions agree with TRBD1. The CDR3 has 16 residues. CDR1 and CDR2 (germline): SGHRS, YFSETQ. With 4 bases clipped from V and 7 bases from J, the junction kept 9 bases outside the gene matches. The whole variable domain, filled in from reference TRBV5-1 and TRBJ1-6, reads KAGVTQTPRYLIKTRGQQVTLSCSPISGHRSVSWYQQTPGQGLQFLFEYFSETQRNKGNFPGRFSGRQFSNSRSEMNVSTLELGDSALYLCASSPTGGQGNSPLHFGNGTRLTVT.